This T cell receptor beta chain was identified during a study of T cell responses to AZD1222 COVID-19 vaccine. This CDR3 has 15 residues. Germline CDR1 WSHSY, CDR2 SAAADI. Trimming took 10 bases from V and 3 from J; bases not matched to a gene: 7. The repertoire was sequenced with immunoSEQ multiplex PCR; TCRdb's copy has only in-frame clones and lacks some. Counted here are more than 75,000 clones, around 90% occurring once; the ten biggest clones make up around 8%. Sequences were derived from peripheral blood, sampled 28 days after the second AZD1222 dose. The chain carries TRBV10-2 and TRBJ2-3; TRBD2 agrees at 13 bases. This clonotype originated in an adult who received the AZD1222 COVID-19 vaccine. The chain's CDR3 is CATSPGLAGTDTQYF. In DNA, the CDR3 is TGCGCCACTTCACCGGGACTAGCGGGAACAGATACGCAGTATTTT.